The rows below give T cell receptor beta chains drawn from one sample of a study of blood T cells in healthy people across ages. One entry per CDR3 protein results from TCRdb running MiXCR on the 5' RACE reads. In the table there are approximately 1.5 million distinct CDR3 sequences, 30% to 35% of which are singletons. The sequenced material came from blood. All receptors come from a woman between 25 and 40 years old in good health. Both conserved end residues are part of each CDR3. A D gene is named only where the DNA matches it firmly. Not every row has a clone size; where given, it reads once, few, many or a size class.

V,size,J,D,DNA,CDR3
TRBV27,-,TRBJ2-1,TRBD1,TGTGCCAGCAGTTCGACAGGGTCTGGTACATTGAATGAGCAGTTCTTC,CASSSTGSGTLNEQFF
TRBV5-1,few,TRBJ2-4,TRBD2,TGCGCCAGCAGCCCGTTAGCGGGAGCCAAAAACATTCAGTACTTC,CASSPLAGAKNIQYF
TRBV11-2,many,TRBJ2-5,-,TGTGCCAGCAGCTTAGTCCCGGAGACCCAGTACTTC,CASSLVPETQYF
TRBV5-4,few,TRBJ2-5,-,TGTGCCAGCAGCTTGGATCAGCACCCTAATCAAGAGACCCAGTACTTC,CASSLDQHPNQETQYF
TRBV7-2,few,TRBJ2-5,TRBD2,TGTGCCAGCAGCCCCAGAGGGCAGCGGGGGACATCCCAGTACTTC,CASSPRGQRGTSQYF
TRBV6-6,few,TRBJ2-7,-,TGTGCCAGCAGTTACTCTGATCGGTGGGAGCAGTACTTC,CASSYSDRWEQYF
TRBV5-1,many,TRBJ2-5,TRBD1,TGCGCCAGCAGCTCTCTGACAGGGCAAGAGACCCAGTACTTC,CASSSLTGQETQYF
TRBV20-1,-,TRBJ2-1,TRBD2,TGCAGTGCTAGAGTCGGGAGGACCTACAATGAGCAGTTCTTC,CSARVGRTYNEQFF
TRBV9,few,TRBJ1-1,TRBD1,TGTGCCAGCAGCGTAGAAGGGGGCGAAGGAGCTTTCTTT,CASSVEGGEGAFF
TRBV2,-,TRBJ2-5,-,TGTGCCAGCAGGACAGACAGGATCCCGGGAGAGCAGTACTTC,CASRTDRIPGEQYF
TRBV15,few,TRBJ2-7,-,TGTGCCACCAGCAGAGTCAGGGGTTCCTACGAGCAGTACTTC,CATSRVRGSYEQYF
TRBV28,-,TRBJ2-3,TRBD2,TGTGCCAGCAGTCTTGAGACGCCTGCTAAAAAACTAGCGGGAGTAGGGTGCGCAGATACGCAGTATTTT,CASSLETPAKKLAGVGCADTQYF
TRBV7-2,-,TRBJ2-3,-,TGTGCCAGCAGCTTAGAATCTCACGTGGATACGCAGTATTTT,CASSLESHVDTQYF
TRBV5-1,-,TRBJ2-3,-,TGCGCCAGCAGCTTGGAAGGCGGTCTTCAGCTCCGCACAGATACGCAGTATTTT,CASSLEGGLQLRTDTQYF
TRBV6-1,-,TRBJ2-5,-,TGTGCCAGCAGTGGTTCTAGGGCCGGGGAAGAGACCCAGTACTTC,CASSGSRAGEETQYF
TRBV7-9,-,TRBJ2-1,TRBD2,TGTGCCAGCAGCTCCCCTCTAGAATTAGCGGGGTACAATGAGCAGTTCTTC,CASSSPLELAGYNEQFF
TRBV5-1,-,TRBJ2-7,-,TGCGCCAGCAGCATACGGAACAGGGACCACGAGCAGTACTTC,CASSIRNRDHEQYF